This entry describes one TCR beta chain. The antigen remains unidentified. Trimming at V came to 3 bases and at J to 8 bases, leaving 3 bases not matched to a gene. CDR3 length equals 12 residues. Germline V gene lookup returns CDR1 SGHNT and CDR2 YYREEE (reference sequence). This sample was included in a study of T-cell memory formation after mild COVID-19. Study-level findings and limits: The study detected some responding clones in pre-infection memory, suggesting cross-reactive memory joined.

A 5'RACE reaction primed in the constant segment made cDNA libraries of TCR alpha and TCR beta, and these carried sample barcodes and UMIs. TCRdb independently ran MiXCR on the 5' RACE reads; one entry per CDR3 protein. The sample includes hundreds of thousands of distinct CDR3 sequences, around 27% of them seen just once. The sample taken for sequencing was PBMCs or a T cell subset sorted from them (not recorded which). The V gene is TRBV5-4, the J gene TRBJ1-1, with 8 positions matching TRBD1. This sequence originates from an adult woman who had mild COVID-19 (a few samples of this study predate the infection). Cell type and time point are not known. The CDR3 bases are TGTGCCAGCAGCTCAGGGGGCGGGGAAGCTTTCTTT. Translating gives CASSSGGGEAFF.